This T cell receptor (beta chain) is drawn from a study of neurological immune-mediated disorders. Study-wide context: A relapsing-remitting course was seen in about 90% of the 34 multiple sclerosis patients and a secondary progressive course in 3.

At least ten counts were recorded for this clonotype. As yet, its antigen is unknown. cDNA synthesis was performed by 5'RACE with 10-nucleotide random UMIs. From the 5' RACE reads, TCRdb called clonotypes with MiXCR, one entry per CDR3 protein. The sample contains some 60,000 distinct CDR3 sequences, under 5% of which appear only once. The CDR3 has 17 amino acids. The V gene end was trimmed by 1 base and the J gene end by 4 bases; junction bases not matched to a gene: 12. General study findings and limits: Phylogenetic grouping assigned the repertoires of 18 of 34 multiple sclerosis patients to a single cluster of related CDR3 sequences. This cluster may be a repertoire-level signature.

What was sequenced was PBMCs. The clonotype originates from a woman between 45 and 65 years old with multiple sclerosis. The V and J genes are TRBV12-3 or TRBV12-4 and TRBJ1-2; 7 positions agree with TRBD1. CDR3 protein: CASSLEAYGDRLYGYTF. For the CDR3, the DNA is TGTGCCAGCAGTTTAGAGGCCTATGGGGACAGACTCTATGGCTACACCTTC.